A selection of T cell receptor beta chains follows, all from one sample in a study of a mutant IDH1 vaccine in newly diagnosed glioma. Sequencing was performed with immunoSEQ multiplex PCR; in TCRdb, only in-frame clones are kept and a portion is missing. The repertoire consists of about 92,000 clones, with 83% occurring once and the leading ten covering approximately 7.4%. This specimen consisted of PBMCs, obtained from a glioma patient treated with radiotherapy, temozolomide or both. The receptors come from a woman in her 50s with glioma. CDR3s include the opening cysteine and the closing phenylalanine or tryptophan. The D gene is left open where the match is weak. The size field is filled for only some rows; it gives once, few, many or a size class.

.	TRBV2	TRBJ1-2	.	CASSYRDIYGYTF	TGTGCCAGCAGCTACCGGGACATCTATGGCTACACCTTC
once	TRBV6-5	TRBJ2-3	.	CASSYSLAVTDTQYF	TGTGCCAGCAGTTACTCACTAGCTGTTACAGATACGCAGTATTTT
.	TRBV6-5	TRBJ1-2	TRBD1	CASSGQGAFGYTF	TGTGCCAGCAGTGGACAGGGGGCGTTTGGCTACACCTTC
once	TRBV28	TRBJ1-5	TRBD1	CASKTGQGSNQPQHF	TGTGCCAGCAAAACTGGACAGGGGTCCAATCAGCCCCAGCATTTT
.	TRBV5-4	TRBJ1-6	.	CASSPGQGLKTYNSPLHF	TGTGCCAGCAGCCCCGGGCAGGGGTTGAAGACTTATAATTCACCCCTCCACTTT
.	TRBV4-1	TRBJ1-4	TRBD1	CASSPTGGSNEKLFF	TGCGCCAGCAGCCCTACAGGGGGCAGTAATGAAAAACTGTTTTTT
.	TRBV5-1	TRBJ2-7	.	CASSAGQSYEQYF	TGCGCCAGCAGCGCGGGACAGTCGTACGAGCAGTACTTC
.	TRBV9	TRBJ1-4	.	CASSVNVGQINEKLFF	TGTGCCAGCAGCGTAAACGTGGGACAAATTAATGAAAAACTGTTTTTT
.	TRBV6-5	TRBJ2-7	.	CATRAPGRSNYEQYF	TGTGCCACCCGGGCCCCGGGACGGTCCAACTACGAGCAGTACTTC
.	TRBV27	TRBJ1-1	.	CASSSPRDRTEAFF	TGTGCCAGCAGTTCCCCCCGAGACAGGACTGAAGCTTTCTTT
.	TRBV9	TRBJ1-2	TRBD1	CASSPQGGGYGYTF	TGTGCCAGCAGCCCCCAGGGGGGGGGCTATGGCTACACCTTC
.	TRBV5-1	TRBJ2-1	.	CASSLDYNEQFF	TGCGCCAGCAGCTTGGATTACAATGAGCAGTTCTTC
.	TRBV4-2	TRBJ1-2	TRBD1	CASSLSTGGVGYTF	TGTGCCAGCAGCCTCTCGACAGGGGGGGTTGGCTACACCTTC
.	TRBV19	TRBJ1-1	.	CASSIVGGTRPEAFF	TGTGCCAGTAGTATAGTGGGAGGTACCAGGCCGGAAGCTTTCTTT
.	TRBV5-4	TRBJ2-3	TRBD1	CASNDRVAQYF	TGTGCCAGCAACGACAGGGTCGCGCAGTATTTT
once	TRBV5-1	TRBJ1-1	.	CASSLQEMNTEAFF	TGCGCCAGCAGCTTGCAGGAGATGAACACTGAAGCTTTCTTT
few	TRBV7-2	TRBJ1-6	.	CASSLGTSHSPLHF	TGTGCCAGCAGCCTAGGGACTTCTCATTCACCCCTCCACTTT
.	TRBV5-1	TRBJ2-7	.	CASSLDSNSFYEQYF	TGCGCCAGCAGCTTGGATTCTAACAGTTTCTACGAGCAGTACTTC
.	TRBV25-1	TRBJ2-7	TRBD1	CASSETGTGAYEQYF	TGTGCCAGCAGTGAAACCGGGACAGGGGCCTACGAGCAGTACTTC
.	TRBV10-3	TRBJ2-7	TRBD1	CAICPGQTYEQYF	TGTGCCATTTGCCCGGGACAGACCTACGAGCAGTACTTC
.	TRBV2	TRBJ1-1	TRBD1	CASNQDRENTEAFF	TGTGCCAGCAACCAGGACAGGGAGAACACTGAAGCTTTCTTT
.	TRBV7-2	TRBJ1-2	.	CASSLTGVRGYTF	TGTGCCAGCAGCTTAACCGGGGTCAGGGGCTACACCTTC
.	TRBV5-1	TRBJ2-5	.	CASSSPRVETQYF	TGCGCCAGCAGCTCTCCCAGAGTAGAGACCCAGTACTTC
few	TRBV2	TRBJ1-2	.	CASSERQNLGYTF	TGTGCCAGCAGTGAGAGGCAGAACTTGGGCTACACCTTC
.	TRBV2	TRBJ2-2	.	CASSEDTGELFF	TGTGCCAGCAGTGAGGACACCGGGGAGCTGTTTTTT
.	TRBV5-4	TRBJ2-2	.	CASSLGQQNTGELFF	TGTGCCAGCAGCTTGGGACAGCAAAACACCGGGGAGCTGTTTTTT
.	TRBV21-1	TRBJ2-7	.	CASSPGPSWEQYF	TGTGCCAGCAGCCCAGGGCCCTCCTGGGAGCAGTACTTC
.	TRBV29-1	TRBJ2-3	TRBD2	CSVEGPSGGSTDTQYF	TGCAGCGTTGAAGGCCCTAGCGGGGGGTCTACAGATACGCAGTATTTT
.	TRBV2	TRBJ2-3	TRBD2	CASRTLSGGATDTQYF	TGTGCCAGCAGGACCCTTAGCGGGGGGGCCACAGATACGCAGTATTTT
.	TRBV5-6	TRBJ2-7	.	CASSAPKGEQYF	TGTGCCAGCAGCGCTCCGAAGGGCGAGCAGTACTTC
.	TRBV18	TRBJ1-1	.	CASSPTTGGGTEAFF	TGTGCCAGCTCACCAACGACAGGCGGAGGCACTGAAGCTTTCTTT
.	TRBV13	TRBJ2-1	TRBD2	CASSLGRGGAYNEQFF	TGTGCCAGCAGCTTAGGGCGCGGGGGGGCGTACAATGAGCAGTTCTTC
.	TRBV7-9	TRBJ2-1	.	CASSLESRGSGEQFF	TGTGCCAGCAGCTTAGAGTCCCGGGGCTCCGGTGAGCAGTTCTTC
.	TRBV28	TRBJ2-6	TRBD1	CATLGQGAAGANVLTF	TGTGCCACCCTTGGACAGGGGGCGGCTGGGGCCAACGTCCTGACTTTC
.	TRBV6-1	TRBJ2-7	.	CASSPAGRAYEQYF	TGTGCCAGCAGTCCCGCGGGCAGGGCTTACGAGCAGTACTTC
.	TRBV7-9	TRBJ1-1	TRBD1	CASRHQGDTEAFF	TGTGCCAGCAGACATCAGGGGGACACTGAAGCTTTCTTT
.	TRBV7-8	TRBJ1-5	.	CASKGPKDNQPQHF	TGTGCCAGCAAAGGGCCGAAGGACAATCAGCCCCAGCATTTT
.	TRBV10-1	TRBJ1-2	.	CARPLLDSFF	TGCGCCAGACCTCTACTGGACAGTTTCTTC
once	TRBV27	TRBJ2-7	.	CASSLLVGPSYEQYF	TGTGCCAGCAGTTTATTAGTGGGCCCGAGCTACGAGCAGTACTTC
.	TRBV6-1	TRBJ1-1	.	CASSQGLRGTEAFF	TGTGCCAGCTCACAGGGCTTGAGGGGCACTGAAGCTTTCTTT
.	TRBV27	TRBJ1-2	.	CASSFVRYGYTF	TGTGCCAGCAGTTTCGTCAGGTATGGCTACACCTTC
.	TRBV15	TRBJ1-1	.	CATSRDRGSNTEAFF	TGTGCCACCAGCAGAGATCGGGGGTCAAACACTGAAGCTTTCTTT
.	TRBV14	TRBJ2-5	.	CASSRISGLTQYF	TGTGCCAGCAGCCGAATTAGCGGACTGACCCAGTACTTC
.	TRBV5-1	TRBJ2-1	TRBD2	CASSSSGGTYNEQFF	TGCGCCAGCAGCAGTAGCGGGGGGACCTACAATGAGCAGTTCTTC
.	TRBV30	TRBJ1-2	.	CAGGERGGYTF	TGTGCCGGGGGGGAACGGGGTGGCTACACCTTC
once	TRBV10-3	TRBJ1-6	.	CAIRSQAVANSPLHF	TGTGCCATCAGATCCCAAGCCGTCGCTAATTCACCCCTCCACTTT
once	TRBV6-5	TRBJ2-5	TRBD2	CASSATSGGVETQYF	TGTGCCAGCAGTGCGACTAGCGGGGGGGTTGAGACCCAGTACTTC
.	TRBV6-5	TRBJ1-1	TRBD1	CASSKQGYAAFF	TGTGCCAGCTCAAAACAGGGGTATGCAGCTTTCTTT
.	TRBV5-1	TRBJ1-1	.	CASSPAGPGAFF	TGCGCCAGCAGCCCCGCCGGGCCCGGAGCTTTCTTT
.	TRBV5-1	TRBJ2-7	TRBD1	CASCQTGFGDEQYF	TGCGCCAGCTGTCAGACAGGGTTTGGCGACGAGCAGTACTTC
.	TRBV6-5	TRBJ2-2	.	CASSLVRAGELFF	TGTGCCAGCAGTTTAGTCCGGGCCGGGGAGCTGTTTTTT
.	TRBV2	TRBJ1-2	TRBD1	CASPKEKGALNYGYTF	TGTGCCAGCCCGAAGGAAAAGGGGGCCCTTAACTATGGCTACACCTTC
.	TRBV5-1	TRBJ1-4	.	CASSLVDGNEKLFF	TGCGCCAGCAGCTTGGTGGACGGAAATGAAAAACTGTTTTTT
.	TRBV5-6	TRBJ1-2	.	CASSLASGFYGYTF	TGTGCCAGCAGCTTGGCCTCGGGGTTCTATGGCTACACCTTC
once	TRBV12-5	TRBJ2-7	.	CASGRPGHSREQYF	TGTGCTAGTGGTCGGCCGGGACACTCGCGCGAGCAGTACTTC